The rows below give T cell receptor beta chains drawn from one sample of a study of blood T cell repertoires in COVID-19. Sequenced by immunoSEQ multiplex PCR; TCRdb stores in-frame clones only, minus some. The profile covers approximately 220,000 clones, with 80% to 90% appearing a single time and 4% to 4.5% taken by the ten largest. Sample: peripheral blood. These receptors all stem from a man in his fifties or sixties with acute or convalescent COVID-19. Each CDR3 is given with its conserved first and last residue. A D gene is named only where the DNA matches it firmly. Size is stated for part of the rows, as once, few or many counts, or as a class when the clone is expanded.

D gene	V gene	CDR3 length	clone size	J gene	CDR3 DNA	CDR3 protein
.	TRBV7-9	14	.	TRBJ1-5	TGTGCCAGCAGCGGCTCAGGGGCACCAGGGCCCCAGCATTTT	CASSGSGAPGPQHF
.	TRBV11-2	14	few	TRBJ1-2	TGTGCCAGCAGCTTTAATCTAGAGAACTATGGCTACACCTTC	CASSFNLENYGYTF
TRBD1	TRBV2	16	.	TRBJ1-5	TGTGCCAGCAGGAACTCACAGGGGTTGAGCAATCAGCCCCAGCATTTT	CASRNSQGLSNQPQHF
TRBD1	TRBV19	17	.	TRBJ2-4	TGTGCCAGTAGTATAGTCGGACAGGGGTCGGCCAAAAACATTCAGTACTTC	CASSIVGQGSAKNIQYF
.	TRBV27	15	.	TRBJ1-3	TGTGCCAGCAGTTTCACGTACAGCGGTGGAAACACCATATATTTT	CASSFTYSGGNTIYF
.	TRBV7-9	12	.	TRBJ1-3	TGTGCCAGCAGCCCCCTAGGAGGTATCATATATTTT	CASSPLGGIIYF
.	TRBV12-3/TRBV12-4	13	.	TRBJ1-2	TGTGCCAGCAGTTTAGAATTATCCTATGGCTACACCTTC	CASSLELSYGYTF
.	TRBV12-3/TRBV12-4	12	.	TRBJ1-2	TGTGCCAGCAGGTCACTTGACTTTGGCTACACCTTC	CASRSLDFGYTF
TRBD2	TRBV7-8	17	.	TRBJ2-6	TGTGCCAGCAGTCTGTCAGGGACTATCTCTGGGGCCAACGTCCTGACTTTC	CASSLSGTISGANVLTF
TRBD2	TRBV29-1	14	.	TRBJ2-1	TGCAGCGGCCGACTAGCGGGGGGGGCTTATGAGCAGTTCTTC	CSGRLAGGAYEQFF
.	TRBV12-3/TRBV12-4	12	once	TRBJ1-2	TGTGCCAGCAGTTTTCTAGGCCGCTATCACACCTTC	CASSFLGRYHTF
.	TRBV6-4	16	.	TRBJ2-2	TGTGCCAGCAGTGACGAGTTAGTACGGAACACCGGGGAGCTGTTTTTT	CASSDELVRNTGELFF
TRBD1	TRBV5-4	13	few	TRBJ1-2	TGTGCCAGCAGCCCCGACAGGGACTATGGCTACACCTTC	CASSPDRDYGYTF
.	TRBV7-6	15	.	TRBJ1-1	TGTGCCAGCAGCTCTAGCCCGGGAGCGAACACTGAAGCTTTCTTT	CASSSSPGANTEAFF
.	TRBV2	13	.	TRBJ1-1	TGTGCCAGCGTCTGGGGAGGAAACACTGAAGCTTTCTTT	CASVWGGNTEAFF